This T cell receptor (beta chain) originates from a study of shared clonotypes between healthy human individuals. Study background: Serving as donors were a couple of women and a few men, whose ages spanned 18 to 49. Each donor's CD4 naive and CD4 memory cells filled three plates apiece, CD8 naive two, and CD8 memory one. Findings and caveats of the study: Clonotype sharing among donors was expected to depend on sequencing depth.

CD4+ cells underwent separation, giving CD45RA+ naive and CD45RA-negative memory subsets. V was shortened by 0 bases and J by 0 bases, with 9 bases between the two germline ends. The CDR3 runs to 15 residues. Germline lookup yields CDR1 SGHRS and CDR2 YFSETQ. Generated by immunoSEQ multiplex PCR, the TCRdb table keeps only in-frame clones and is missing some. This table has 2 million to 2.5 million clones, 95% appearing once. On this clone: Antigen unknown.

The chain links TRBV5-1 to TRBJ1-1, with D perhaps matching TRBD1 (5 bases). The clonotype originates from a man between 18 and 29 years old in good health. The sample consisted of naive CD4+ T cells sorted from blood. Subset here: CD45RA+ positively selected. In nucleotides, the CDR3 is TGCGCCAGCAGCTTGGGGGGACGGATGAACACTGAAGCTTTCTTT. Its translation: CASSLGGRMNTEAFF. Combining the CDR3 with reference TRBV5-1 and TRBJ1-1 gives the whole variable domain KAGVTQTPRYLIKTRGQQVTLSCSPISGHRSVSWYQQTPGQGLQFLFEYFSETQRNKGNFPGRFSGRQFSNSRSEMNVSTLELGDSALYLCASSLGGRMNTEAFFGQGTRLTVV.